Sequencing of this T cell receptor (beta chain) was carried out in a study of response to subunit inactivated influenza vaccine. TCRdb fed the RT-PCR reads into MiXCR, producing one record per CDR3 protein. The table records around 760,000 distinct CDR3 sequences, around 14% of them present only once. Study-level results: The authors proposed limited new T cell recruitment per seasonal influenza vaccination.

As to this clonotype: What it binds is unknown.

Source: PBMCs from blood, taken 14 days before vaccination. The receptor's source is a man aged 45-60 years who received an inactivated influenza vaccine.

In nucleotides, the CDR3 is TGTGCCAGCAGTTTGGGTCTAGGTTCTAGTGCAGATACGCAGTATTTT. Translation: CASSLGLGSSADTQYF. This rearrangement joins TRBV27 to TRBJ2-3; D ambiguous. Germline assignment: CDR1 MNHEY and CDR2 SMNVEV (reference sequence). Trimming removed 3 bases from V and 4 bases from J, with 17 bases in between. The CDR3 runs 16 residues.